The next 3 T cell receptor beta chains were all read from a single sample in a study of cytomegalovirus exposure and HLA in healthy donors. This PCR relied on a set of 60 Vbeta primers and 13 Jbeta primers. Here immunoSEQ multiplex PCR was the method, and the copy in TCRdb shows in-frame clones only, minus some. The table includes some 92,000 clones, more than 60% detected once. What was sequenced was PBMCs. These receptors came from a man aged 25-40 years in good health and CMV-seronegative.

V gene TRBV7-9 combines with J gene TRBJ2-7, with 7 bases identical to TRBD1. Germline V lookup: CDR1 SEHNR, CDR2 FQNEAQ (reference sequence). The CDR3 length is 14 residues. Trimming took 6 bases from V and 4 from J; bases not matched to a gene: 9. The CDR3 DNA sequence: TGTGCCAGCAGGCGATCCGGGACAGAATACGAGCAGTACTTC. This gives the protein CASRRSGTEYEQYF.

This chain joins TRBV7-9 and TRBJ1-4, with D maybe TRBD1 (6 bases). V was pared by 5 bases and J by 3 bases, with 16 bases between. The CDR3 spans 16 residues. The germline V gene has CDR1 SEHNR and CDR2 FQNEAQ (reference sequence). CDR3 sequence (DNA): TGTGCCAGCAGCCCTACGGGGGGCTTAGCTAATGAAAAACTGTTTTTT. Its protein product is CASSPTGGLANEKLFF.

The V gene is TRBV7-6, the J gene TRBJ1-5; tentatively, D is TRBD1 (5 bases). The CDR3 length is 15 residues. V dropped 2 bases and J dropped 1 base, with 9 bases sitting between them. CDR1 is SGHVS, CDR2 FNYEAQ, per germline. The CDR3, as DNA: TGTGCCAGCAGCTTAACAGGAGACAGCAATCAGCCCCAGCATTTT. Translating it yields CASSLTGDSNQPQHF.